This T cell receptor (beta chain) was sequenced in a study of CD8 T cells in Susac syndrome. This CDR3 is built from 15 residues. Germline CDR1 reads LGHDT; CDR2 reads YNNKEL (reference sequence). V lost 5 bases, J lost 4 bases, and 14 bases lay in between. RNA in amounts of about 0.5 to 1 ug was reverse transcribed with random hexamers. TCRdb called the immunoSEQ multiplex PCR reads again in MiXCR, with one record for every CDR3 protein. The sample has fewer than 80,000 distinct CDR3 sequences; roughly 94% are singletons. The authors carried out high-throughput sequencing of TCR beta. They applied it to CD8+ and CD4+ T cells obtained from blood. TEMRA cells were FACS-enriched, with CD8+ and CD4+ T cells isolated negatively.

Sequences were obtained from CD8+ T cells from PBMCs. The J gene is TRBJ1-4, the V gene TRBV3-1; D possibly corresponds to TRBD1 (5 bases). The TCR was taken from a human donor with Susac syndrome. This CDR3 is CASSGQQLFNEKLFF. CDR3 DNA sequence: TGTGCCAGCAGCGGACAACAGCTGTTTAATGAAAAACTGTTTTTT.